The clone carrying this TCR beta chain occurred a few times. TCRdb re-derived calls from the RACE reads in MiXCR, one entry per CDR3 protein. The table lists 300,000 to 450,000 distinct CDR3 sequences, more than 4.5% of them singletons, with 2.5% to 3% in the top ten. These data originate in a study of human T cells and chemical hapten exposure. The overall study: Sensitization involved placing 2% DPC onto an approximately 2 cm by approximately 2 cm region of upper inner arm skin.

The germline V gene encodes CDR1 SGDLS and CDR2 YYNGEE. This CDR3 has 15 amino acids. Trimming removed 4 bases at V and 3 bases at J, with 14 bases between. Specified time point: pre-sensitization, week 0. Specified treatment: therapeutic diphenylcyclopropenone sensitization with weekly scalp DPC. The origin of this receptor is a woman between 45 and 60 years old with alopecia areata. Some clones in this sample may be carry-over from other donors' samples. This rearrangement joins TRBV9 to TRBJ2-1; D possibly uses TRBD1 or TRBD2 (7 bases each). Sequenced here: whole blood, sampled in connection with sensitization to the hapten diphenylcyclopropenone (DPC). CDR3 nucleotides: TGTGCCAGCAGCTCGAGCGGGACAGACTACAATGAGCAGTTCTTC. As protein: CASSSSGTDYNEQFF.